The clone carrying this T cell receptor beta chain was seen just once. Antigen: not known. The sample is drawn from a study of T cell responses to AZD1222 COVID-19 vaccine. Looking at the study overall: Second-dose timings of about 4 or about 12 weeks were pooled. Overall study results and limits: Clonal diversity may have been underestimated in mostly white British donors. Only after the peak T cell response were repertoires sampled.

Repertoires were generated with immunoSEQ multiplex PCR, while TCRdb's copy carries only in-frame clones and drops some. Counted here are 65,000 to 95,000 clones, about 88% occurring once; the ten biggest clones make up about 13%. The CDR3 is 15 amino acids. The V gene lost 5 bases and the J gene lost 9 bases, with 23 bases spanning the gap. Germline CDR1 reads PRHDT; CDR2 reads FYEKMQ (reference sequence). The clonotype comes from an adult in good health. This specimen consisted of peripheral blood, obtained on day 0 of AZD1222 vaccination. V gene TRBV13 combines with J gene TRBJ2-7; no firm D call. The CDR3 nucleotides are TGTGCCAGCAGCATAGCCACACGGACGATACGAGGGCAGTACTTC. This encodes CASSIATRTIRGQYF.